This T cell receptor (beta chain) was identified during a study of radiotherapy plus CTLA-4 blockade in lung cancer. Study-wide results and limits: With interferon-beta, early dynamics of blood T cell clones were reported to best predict response.

The CDR3 loop spans 15 amino acids. Trimming pared 3 bases from V and 8 bases from J, leaving 16 bases between. In germline, CDR1 is MNHEY, CDR2 SVGAGI. Worth noting for this clone: Its antigen remains unidentified.

The protocol was immunoSEQ multiplex PCR, while the TCRdb copy is restricted to in-frame clones and leaves out a portion. Of about 48,000 clones listed, about 86% are singletons. The chain couples TRBV6-5 to TRBJ1-4; D call uncertain. The sequencing used peripheral blood, collected from a patient treated with radiotherapy plus ipilimumab. This clonotype was sampled from a human donor with non-small cell lung cancer that progressed on radiotherapy plus ipilimumab. Some clones in this sample may be carry-over from other donors' samples. CDR3: CASSYSGGFPEKLFF. The CDR3 bases are TGTGCCAGCAGTTATTCGGGAGGCTTTCCCGAAAAACTGTTTTTT.